Sequencing of this TCR beta chain was carried out in a study of blood T cell repertoires in COVID-19. Study in general: Sources were T cells, B-cell-depleted T cells, or PBMCs; the material itself was cDNA or gDNA.

Source study methods: Estimation of nucleated cell counts was performed using reference gene primer amplification. Profiled with immunoSEQ multiplex PCR; TCRdb holds only in-frame clones, not every one. The V and J calls and clone size are taken from that table; D and trimming were inferred from the DNA. The repertoire holds 150,000 or so clones, with over 75% as singletons. Germline CDR1 reads MNHEY; CDR2 reads SVGEGT. This CDR3 region has 17 residues. Losses at the gene ends were 4 bases for V and 2 bases for J; bases not matched to a gene: 10. This study enrolled people aged 18 to 89 from under 25 US geographic areas. Researchers sorted participants into cohorts using their self-reported clinical history.

The TCR sequence derives from a man aged 50 to 59 who had recovered from COVID-19. The material sequenced was PBMCs or T cells enriched from blood (not recorded which). The chain carries TRBV6-2 or TRBV6-3 and TRBJ2-3, with 9 nucleotides matching TRBD2. The CDR3 loop reads CASSSYGLAPNTDTQYF. In DNA, the CDR3 is TGTGCCAGCAGTTCCTACGGACTAGCGCCTAACACAGATACGCAGTATTTT.